The clone carrying this T cell receptor beta chain showed up many times. Its matching antigen is unknown. The sample belongs to a study of glioma-infiltrating T cells. The iRepertoire nested amplicon-rescue multiplex PCR amplified TCR alpha and beta CDR3s from RNA. Tissue mRNA or PBMC total RNA, roughly 100-400 ng, went into one-step reverse transcription and amplification. TCRdb passed the multiplex PCR reads through MiXCR, listing each CDR3 protein once. The sample contains approximately 190,000 distinct CDR3 sequences, 32% of which appear only once. Study results and limitations: Above-expected tissue-blood divergence occurred in all gliomas, most in low-grade ones. Very few CDR3 sequences were shared between tissue and blood.

The CDR3 runs to 15 residues. Germline V CDR1 and CDR2: DFQATT, SNEGSKA (reference sequence). V lost 0 bases, J lost 6 bases, and 8 bases stayed unmatched. The sequenced sample was glioma tissue, nonneoplastic brain tissue, or PBMCs (not recorded which). The clonotype was recovered from a human donor with low-grade glioma or glioblastoma, undergoing nonglioma brain surgery, or in good health (not recorded which). The chain combines TRBV20-1 with TRBJ2-1; TRBD2 aligns across 7 bases. For the CDR3, the DNA is TGCAGTGCTAGAGATGGGCGGGAGCTTGGCAATGAGCAGTTCTTC. It codes for CSARDGRELGNEQFF.